Sequencing of this T cell receptor (beta chain) was carried out in a study of shared clonotypes between healthy human individuals (dated by TCRdb to 2018 to 2021). In the study overall: The cohort comprised a couple of women and a few men aged 18 to 49 years. For each donor, three plates each were used for CD4 naive and CD4 memory, two plates were used for CD8 naive, and one plate was used for CD8 memory. Different laboratories and diverse techniques were used to prepare libraries and sequence TCR repertoires, to increase sequencing depth and limit assay-specific biases. Each donor's leukapheresis produced roughly between roughly 0.94 and 9.5 billion PBMCs. The study deeply sequenced blood TCR repertoires of five healthy adults to estimate repertoire size and the extent of clonotype sharing between individuals. Study-wide conclusions, independent of this receptor: Larger estimated clonotype richness was generally found for naive subsets than for memory subsets. The small number of donors limited the genetic and exposure-history diversity represented. Incomplete sequencing was indicated by rarefaction of sorted-subset datasets, despite the large sequencing depth. Higher generation probabilities were observed for clonotypes shared by all four sorted-subset donors than for non-shared clonotypes. Sampling was restricted to blood, and TCR repertoires in tissues likely differ from the TCR repertoires found in blood. When several donors were compared, the shared fraction of clonotypes was about 5% for naive CD4, approximately 3.3% for naive CD8, 2% to 2.5% for memory CD4, and 0.4% for memory CD8. Based on pairwise subsampling, the degree of clonotype sharing among donors was expected to be affected by sequencing depth.

Turning to this clone: What this receptor recognizes is not known. No qualities accompany the bases; no much larger clone lies one base away.

The donors were healthy, HIV-negative adults who had no recently reported acute infections or vaccinations. Every donor was a Caucasian adult living in Nashville, Tennessee, USA. CD4+ T cells were enriched through magnetic negative selection, after which naive cells were positively selected on CD45RA and the remaining negative fraction served as the memory subset. After blood collection by leukapheresis, PBMCs were isolated using Ficoll-Histopaque density gradient centrifugation and then cryopreserved in the vapor phase of liquid nitrogen. Analytical flow cytometry was used to check the purity and quantity of each magnetically sorted T cell population. From each sorted fraction, genomic DNA was isolated and quantified by UV absorbance on a Nanodrop 2000c. Using the deep immunoSEQ assay, multiplex PCR amplified TCR CDR3 regions from genomic DNA. Extracted genomic DNA from each cell subset was spread evenly across all wells of several immunoSEQ 96-well plates, with each plate serving as a replicate. For sorted subsets, around 200 ng genomic DNA, equal to 30,000 or so T cell genomes, was loaded into each replicate PCR. The purified libraries were quantified using a Qubit 3.0 fluorometer, sized with a Bioanalyzer 2100, and then quantified again using the KAPA Library Quantification kit. Each immunoSEQ 96-well plate was sequenced on its own single-read 150-cycle Illumina NextSeq 550 flow cell. Per the authors' processing: Because the immunoSEQ output held only junctional sequences and lacked quality scores, the filtering could not match the filtering applied to full-length reads. To assign V/J genes and CDR3, sequences were annotated using PyIR, a Python wrapper for IgBLAST v1.9, with IMGT germline references. Reads with weak V/J assignments (E-value above 1e-6), missing CDR3, stop codons, out-of-frame junctions, or ambiguous translated residues were removed. V3J clonotypes were defined by identical inferred V gene, J gene, and CDR3 amino acid sequence. The percentage overlap between two repertoires was calculated by dividing the number of shared unique clonotypes by the size of the smaller repertoire. Three approaches were used to assess repertoire richness: RTK rarefaction, the Chao1 estimator, and Recon v2.1 estimates of unobserved clonotypes. Generation probabilities were computed with OLGA for all TCRbeta clonotypes obtained by the gDNA method from several donors. The clones in this table, taken by TCRdb from immuneACCESS, are in-frame only. Not every clone is retained; where verified, under half of the shortfall comes from an unresolved V gene, and the cause of the rest is unknown. Clonal size and the V and J genes are those of that table, whereas D and trimming came from the DNA. For this sample the table gives about 1 million clones, of which about 75% were detected only once. The ten largest clones take up over 1.3% of the sample.

The TCR sequence derives from a man younger than 35 in good health. Sequences were obtained from memory CD4+ T cells sorted from blood. The cell subset or site label of this sample denotes: CD45RA-negative fraction.

The CDR3 region has the sequence CASSPIRNEQFF. In nucleotide form, the sequence is TGTGCCAGCTCCCCAATCCGTAATGAGCAGTTCTTC. The chain employs TRBV18 and TRBJ2-1; the D gene cannot be resolved reliably. The CDR3 measures 12 amino acids from cysteine to phenylalanine. Only the CDR3 region is kept as DNA, spanning 36 bases read in frame from base 1. Reading the germline V gene gives CDR1 KGHSH and CDR2 LQKENI. V loses 6 bases, J loses 7 bases, and the germline ends lie 10 bases apart.